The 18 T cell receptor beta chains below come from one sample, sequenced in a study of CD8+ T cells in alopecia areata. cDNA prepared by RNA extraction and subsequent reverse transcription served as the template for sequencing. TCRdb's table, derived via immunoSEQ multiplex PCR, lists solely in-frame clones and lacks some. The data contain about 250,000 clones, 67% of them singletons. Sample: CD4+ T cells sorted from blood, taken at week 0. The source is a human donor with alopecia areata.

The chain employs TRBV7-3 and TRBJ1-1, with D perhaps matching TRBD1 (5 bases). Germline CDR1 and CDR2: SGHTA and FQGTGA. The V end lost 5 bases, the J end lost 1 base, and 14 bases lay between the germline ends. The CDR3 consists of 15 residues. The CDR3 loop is CASSLISGGNTEAFF. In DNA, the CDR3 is TGTGCCAGCAGCCTAATTAGTGGGGGGAACACTGAAGCTTTCTTT.

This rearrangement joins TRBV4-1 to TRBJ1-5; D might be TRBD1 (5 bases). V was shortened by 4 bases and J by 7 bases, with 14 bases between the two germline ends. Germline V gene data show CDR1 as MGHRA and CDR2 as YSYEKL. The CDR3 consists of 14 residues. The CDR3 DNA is TGCGCCAGCAGCCGTGAGTGGGGGGTACAGCCCCAGCATTTT. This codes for CASSREWGVQPQHF.

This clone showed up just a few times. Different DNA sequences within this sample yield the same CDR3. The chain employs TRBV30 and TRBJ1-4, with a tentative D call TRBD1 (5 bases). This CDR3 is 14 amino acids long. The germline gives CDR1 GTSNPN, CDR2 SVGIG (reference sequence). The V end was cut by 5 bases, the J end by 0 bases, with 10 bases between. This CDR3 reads CAWARGSTNEKLFF. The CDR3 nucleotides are TGTGCCTGGGCGAGGGGTTCAACTAATGAAAAACTGTTTTTT.

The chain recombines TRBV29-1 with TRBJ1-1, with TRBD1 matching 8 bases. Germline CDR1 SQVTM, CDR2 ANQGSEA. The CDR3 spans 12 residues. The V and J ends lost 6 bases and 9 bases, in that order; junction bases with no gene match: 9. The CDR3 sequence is CSVSGQGLQAFF. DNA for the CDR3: TGCAGCGTAAGCGGACAGGGATTGCAAGCTTTCTTT.

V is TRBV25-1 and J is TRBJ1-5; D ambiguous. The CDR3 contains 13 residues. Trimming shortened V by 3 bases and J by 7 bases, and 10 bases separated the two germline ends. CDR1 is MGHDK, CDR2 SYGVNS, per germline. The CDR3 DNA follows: TGTGCCAGCAGTGATCTAGTCGGGCAGCCCCAGCATTTT. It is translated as CASSDLVGQPQHF.

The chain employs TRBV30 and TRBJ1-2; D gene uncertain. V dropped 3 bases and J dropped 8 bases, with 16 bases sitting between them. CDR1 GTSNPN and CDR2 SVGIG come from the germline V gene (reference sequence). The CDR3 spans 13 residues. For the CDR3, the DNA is TGTGCCTGGAGGGAAGCAGGCCGACGGGGCTACACCTTC. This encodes CAWREAGRRGYTF.

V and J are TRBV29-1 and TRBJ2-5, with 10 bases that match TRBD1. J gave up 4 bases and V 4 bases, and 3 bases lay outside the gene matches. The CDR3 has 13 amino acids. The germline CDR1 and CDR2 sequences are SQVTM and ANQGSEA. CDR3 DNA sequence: TGCAGCGTTGGAGGGACAGGGGCAGAGACCCAGTACTTC. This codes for CSVGGTGAETQYF.

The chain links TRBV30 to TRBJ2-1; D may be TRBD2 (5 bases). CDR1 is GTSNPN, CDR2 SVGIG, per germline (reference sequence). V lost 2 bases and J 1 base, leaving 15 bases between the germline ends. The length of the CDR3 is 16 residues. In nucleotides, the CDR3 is TGTGCCTGGAGTCTAGGTCGGGGAAGGTCCTACAATGAGCAGTTCTTC. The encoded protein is CAWSLGRGRSYNEQFF.

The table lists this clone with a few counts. CDR3 nucleotide sequence: TGCAGCGTTTCGCCCCGTCGCACAGATACGCAGTATTTT. The encoded protein is CSVSPRRTDTQYF. V usage is TRBV29-1 and J usage is TRBJ2-3; no clear D gene. CDR1 and CDR2 from the germline V gene are SQVTM and ANQGSEA. With 5 bases removed from V and 1 base from J, the gap between germline ends came to 10 bases. The CDR3 has 13 amino acids.

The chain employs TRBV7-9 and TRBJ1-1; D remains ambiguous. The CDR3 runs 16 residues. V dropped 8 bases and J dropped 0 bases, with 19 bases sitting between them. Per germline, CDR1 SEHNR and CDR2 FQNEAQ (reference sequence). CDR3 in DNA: TGTGCCAGCTCCGTATGGCCAGTTATCCTGAACACTGAAGCTTTCTTT. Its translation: CASSVWPVILNTEAFF.

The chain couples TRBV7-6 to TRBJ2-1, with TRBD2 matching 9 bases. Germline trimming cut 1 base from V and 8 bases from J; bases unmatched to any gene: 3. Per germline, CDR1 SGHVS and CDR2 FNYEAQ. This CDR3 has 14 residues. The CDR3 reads CASSLVSGGYEQFF. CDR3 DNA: TGTGCCAGCAGCTTAGTTAGCGGGGGATATGAGCAGTTCTTC.

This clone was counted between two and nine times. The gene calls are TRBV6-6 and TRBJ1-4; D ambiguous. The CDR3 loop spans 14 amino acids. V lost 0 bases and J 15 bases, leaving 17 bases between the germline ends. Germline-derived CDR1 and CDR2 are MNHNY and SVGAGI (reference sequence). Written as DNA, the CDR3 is TGTGCCAGCAGTTACTCGGGTCAGGCCTGGCGAGTGTTTTTT. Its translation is CASSYSGQAWRVFF.

CDR3 sequence reads: CAWRGANVVNTEAFF. The CDR3 DNA sequence: TGTGCCTGGAGGGGGGCTAATGTAGTGAACACTGAAGCTTTCTTT. This chain links TRBV30 with TRBJ1-1, with D perhaps matching TRBD1 (6 bases). CDR3 length: 15 residues. Deletions cut 3 bases from V and 0 bases from J, with 14 bases between. From germline, CDR1 is GTSNPN and CDR2 SVGIG (reference sequence).

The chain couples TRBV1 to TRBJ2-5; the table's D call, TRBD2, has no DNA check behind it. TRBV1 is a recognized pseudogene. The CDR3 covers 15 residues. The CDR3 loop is CTSSQELSVQETQYF. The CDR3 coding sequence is TGCACCAGCAGCCAAGAACTGTCGGTCCAAGAGACCCAGTACTTC.

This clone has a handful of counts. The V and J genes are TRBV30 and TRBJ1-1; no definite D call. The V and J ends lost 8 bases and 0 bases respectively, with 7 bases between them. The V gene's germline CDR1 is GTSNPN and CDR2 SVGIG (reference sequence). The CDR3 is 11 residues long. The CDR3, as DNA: TGTGCCGGGGAGATGAACACTGAAGCTTTCTTT. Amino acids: CAGEMNTEAFF. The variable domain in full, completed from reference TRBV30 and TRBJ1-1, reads SQTIHQWPATLVQPVGSPLSLECTVEGTSNPNLYWYRQAAGRGLQLLFYSVGIGQISSEVPQNLSASRPQDRQFILSSKKLLLSDSGFYLCAGEMNTEAFFGQGTRLTVV.

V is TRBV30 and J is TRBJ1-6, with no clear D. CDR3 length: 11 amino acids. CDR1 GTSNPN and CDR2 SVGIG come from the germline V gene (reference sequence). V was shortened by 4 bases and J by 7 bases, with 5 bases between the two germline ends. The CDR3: CAWINNSPLHF. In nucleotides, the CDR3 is TGTGCCTGGATCAACAATTCACCCCTCCACTTT.

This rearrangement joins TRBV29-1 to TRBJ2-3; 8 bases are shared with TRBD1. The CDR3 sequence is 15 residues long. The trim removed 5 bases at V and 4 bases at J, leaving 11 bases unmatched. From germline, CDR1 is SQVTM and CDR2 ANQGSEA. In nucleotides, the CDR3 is TGCAGCGTTTTTACCGGGACAGGCTTAGCAGATACGCAGTATTTT. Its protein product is CSVFTGTGLADTQYF.

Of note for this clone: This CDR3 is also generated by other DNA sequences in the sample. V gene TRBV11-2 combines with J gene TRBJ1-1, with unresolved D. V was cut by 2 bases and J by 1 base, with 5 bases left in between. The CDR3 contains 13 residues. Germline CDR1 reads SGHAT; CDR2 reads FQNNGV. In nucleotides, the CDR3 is TGTGCCAGCAGCTTAAAGGGGAACACTGAAGCTTTCTTT. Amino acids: CASSLKGNTEAFF. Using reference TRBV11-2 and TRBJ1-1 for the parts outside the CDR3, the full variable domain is EAGVAQSPRYKIIEKRQSVAFWCNPISGHATLYWYQQILGQGPKLLIQFQNNGVVDDSQLPKDRFSAERLKGVDSTLKIQPAKLEDSAVYLCASSLKGNTEAFFGQGTRLTVV.